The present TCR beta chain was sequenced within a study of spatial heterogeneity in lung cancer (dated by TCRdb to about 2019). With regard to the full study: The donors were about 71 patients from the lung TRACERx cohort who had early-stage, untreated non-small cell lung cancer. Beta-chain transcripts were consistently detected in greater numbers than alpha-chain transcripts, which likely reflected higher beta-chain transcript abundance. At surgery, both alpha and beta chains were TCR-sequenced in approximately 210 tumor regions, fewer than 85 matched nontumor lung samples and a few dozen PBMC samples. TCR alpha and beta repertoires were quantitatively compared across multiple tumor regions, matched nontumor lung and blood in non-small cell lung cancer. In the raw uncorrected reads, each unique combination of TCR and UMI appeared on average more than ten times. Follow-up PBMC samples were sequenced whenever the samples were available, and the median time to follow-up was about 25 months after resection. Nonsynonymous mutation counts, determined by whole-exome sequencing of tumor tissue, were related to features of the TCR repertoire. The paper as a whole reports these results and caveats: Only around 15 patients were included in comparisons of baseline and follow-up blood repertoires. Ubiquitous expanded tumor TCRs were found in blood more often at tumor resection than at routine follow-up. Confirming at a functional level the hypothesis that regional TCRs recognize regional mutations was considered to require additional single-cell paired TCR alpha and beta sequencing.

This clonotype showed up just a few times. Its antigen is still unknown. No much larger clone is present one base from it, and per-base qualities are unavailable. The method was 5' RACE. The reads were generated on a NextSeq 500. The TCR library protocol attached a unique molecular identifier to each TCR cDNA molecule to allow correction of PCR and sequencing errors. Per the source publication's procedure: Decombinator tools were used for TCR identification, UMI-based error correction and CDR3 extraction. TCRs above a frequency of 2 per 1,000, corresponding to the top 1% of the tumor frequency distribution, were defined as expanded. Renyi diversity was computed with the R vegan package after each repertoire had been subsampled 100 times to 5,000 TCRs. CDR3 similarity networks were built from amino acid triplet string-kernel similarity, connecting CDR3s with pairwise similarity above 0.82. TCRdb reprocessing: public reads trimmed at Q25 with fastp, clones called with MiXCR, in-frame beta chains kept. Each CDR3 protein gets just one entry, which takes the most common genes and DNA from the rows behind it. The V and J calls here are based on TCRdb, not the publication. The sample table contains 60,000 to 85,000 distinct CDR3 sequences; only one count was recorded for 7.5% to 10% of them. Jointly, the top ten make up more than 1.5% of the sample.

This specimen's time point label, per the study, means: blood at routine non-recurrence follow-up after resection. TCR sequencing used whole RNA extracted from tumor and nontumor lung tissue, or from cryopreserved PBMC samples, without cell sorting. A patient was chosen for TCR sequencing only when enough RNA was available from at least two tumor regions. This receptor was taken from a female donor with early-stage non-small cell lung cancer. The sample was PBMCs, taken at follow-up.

CDR3 loop: CASSRGTSGTYEQYF. The bases read TGTGCCAGCAGCCGAGGGACTAGCGGGACTTATGAGCAGTACTTC. The V gene is TRBV3-1 and the J gene is TRBJ2-7, with TRBD2 matching 13 junction bases. Reading the germline V gene (reference sequence) gives CDR1 LGHDT and CDR2 YNNKEL. CDR3 length: 15 amino acids, cysteine to phenylalanine. Only CDR3 DNA is held: 45 bases, read in frame from base 1. V ends up 4 bases short and J 7 bases short, with an unmatched junction base count of 7.